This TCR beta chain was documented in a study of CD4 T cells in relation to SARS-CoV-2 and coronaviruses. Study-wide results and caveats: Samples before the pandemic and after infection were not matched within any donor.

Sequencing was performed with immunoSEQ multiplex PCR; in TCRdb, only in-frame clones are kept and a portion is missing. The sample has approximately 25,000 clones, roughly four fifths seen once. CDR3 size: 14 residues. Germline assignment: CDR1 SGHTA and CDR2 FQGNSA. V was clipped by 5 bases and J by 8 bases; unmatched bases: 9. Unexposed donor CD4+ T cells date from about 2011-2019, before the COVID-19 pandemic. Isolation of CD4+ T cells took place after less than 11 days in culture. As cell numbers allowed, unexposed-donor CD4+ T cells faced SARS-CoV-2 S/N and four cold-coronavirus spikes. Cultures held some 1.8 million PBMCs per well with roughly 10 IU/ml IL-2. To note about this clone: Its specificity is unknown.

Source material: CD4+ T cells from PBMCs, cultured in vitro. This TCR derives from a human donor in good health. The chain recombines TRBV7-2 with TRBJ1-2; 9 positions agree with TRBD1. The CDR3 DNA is TGTGCCAGCAGCCCCAGGGACAGGGTGGGCGGCTACACCTTC. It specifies CASSPRDRVGGYTF.